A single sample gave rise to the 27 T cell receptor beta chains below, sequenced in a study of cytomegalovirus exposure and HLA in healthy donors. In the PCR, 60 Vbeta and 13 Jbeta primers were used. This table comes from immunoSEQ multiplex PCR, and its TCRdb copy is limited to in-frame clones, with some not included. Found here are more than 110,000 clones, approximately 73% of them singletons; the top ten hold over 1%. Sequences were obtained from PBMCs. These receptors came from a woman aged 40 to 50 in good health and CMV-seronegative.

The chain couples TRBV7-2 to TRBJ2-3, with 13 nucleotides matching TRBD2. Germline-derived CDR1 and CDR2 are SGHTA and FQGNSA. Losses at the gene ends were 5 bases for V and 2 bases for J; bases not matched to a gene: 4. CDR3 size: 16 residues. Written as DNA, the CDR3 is TGTGCCAGCAGCGTGACTAGCGGGGGGATCACAGATACGCAGTATTTT. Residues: CASSVTSGGITDTQYF.

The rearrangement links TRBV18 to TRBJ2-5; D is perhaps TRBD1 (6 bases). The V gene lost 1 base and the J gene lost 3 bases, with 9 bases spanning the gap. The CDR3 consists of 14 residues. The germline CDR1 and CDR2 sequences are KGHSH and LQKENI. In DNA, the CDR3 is TGTGCCAGCTCACCACTGGACAGAAAAGAGACCCAGTACTTC. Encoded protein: CASSPLDRKETQYF.

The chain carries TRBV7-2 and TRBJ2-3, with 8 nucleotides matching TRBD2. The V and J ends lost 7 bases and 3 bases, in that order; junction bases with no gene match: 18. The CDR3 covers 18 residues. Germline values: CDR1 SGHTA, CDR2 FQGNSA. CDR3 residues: CASTPPRGGSFGTDTQYF. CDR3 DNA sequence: TGTGCCAGCACCCCACCGCGCGGGGGGAGTTTTGGAACAGATACGCAGTATTTT.

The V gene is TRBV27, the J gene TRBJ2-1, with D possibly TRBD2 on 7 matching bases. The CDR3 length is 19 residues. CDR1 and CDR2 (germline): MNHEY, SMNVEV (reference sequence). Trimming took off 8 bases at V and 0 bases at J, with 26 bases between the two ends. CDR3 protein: CASPTRRRGANCSYNEQFF. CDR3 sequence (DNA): TGTGCCAGCCCCACTCGAAGACGGGGGGCAAATTGCTCCTACAATGAGCAGTTCTTC.

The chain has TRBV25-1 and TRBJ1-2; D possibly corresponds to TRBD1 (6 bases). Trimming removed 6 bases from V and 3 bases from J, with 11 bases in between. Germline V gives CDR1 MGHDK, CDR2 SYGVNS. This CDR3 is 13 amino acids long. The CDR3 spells CASSLQGYYGYTF. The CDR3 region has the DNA TGTGCCAGCAGCCTACAGGGATACTATGGCTACACCTTC.

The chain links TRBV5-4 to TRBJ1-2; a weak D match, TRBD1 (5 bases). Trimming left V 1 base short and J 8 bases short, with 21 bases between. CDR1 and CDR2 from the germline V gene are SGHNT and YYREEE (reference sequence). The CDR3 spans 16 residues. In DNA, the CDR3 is TGTGCCAGCAGCTTGCTAGGGCTGGGAAAAGCAGGGGGCTACACCTTC. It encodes CASSLLGLGKAGGYTF.

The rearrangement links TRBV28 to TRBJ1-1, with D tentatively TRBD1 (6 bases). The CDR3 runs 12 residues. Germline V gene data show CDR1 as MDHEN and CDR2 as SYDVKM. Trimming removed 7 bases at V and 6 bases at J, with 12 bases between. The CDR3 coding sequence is TGTGCCAGCACCGGGGGGCGAGCTGAAGCTTTCTTT. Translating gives CASTGGRAEAFF.

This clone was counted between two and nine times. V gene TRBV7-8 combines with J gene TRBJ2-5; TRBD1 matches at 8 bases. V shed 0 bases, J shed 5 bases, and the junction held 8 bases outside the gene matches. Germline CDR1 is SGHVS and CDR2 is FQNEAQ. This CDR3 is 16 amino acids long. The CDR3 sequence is CASSLASTGGLETQYF. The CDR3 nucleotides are TGTGCCAGCAGCTTAGCGAGTACAGGGGGTTTGGAGACCCAGTACTTC.

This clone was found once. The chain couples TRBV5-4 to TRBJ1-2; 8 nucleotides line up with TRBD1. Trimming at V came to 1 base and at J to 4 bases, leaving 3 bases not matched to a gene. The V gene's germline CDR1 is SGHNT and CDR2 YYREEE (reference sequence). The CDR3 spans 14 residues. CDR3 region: CASSLSGGAYGYTF. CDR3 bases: TGTGCCAGCAGCTTGTCAGGGGGCGCCTATGGCTACACCTTC.

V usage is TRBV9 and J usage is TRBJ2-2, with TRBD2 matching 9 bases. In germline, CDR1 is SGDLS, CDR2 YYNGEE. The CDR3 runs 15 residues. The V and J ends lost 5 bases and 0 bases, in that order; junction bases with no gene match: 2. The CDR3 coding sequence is TGTGCCAGCAGTCCTAGCGGGACGAACACCGGGGAGCTGTTTTTT. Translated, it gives CASSPSGTNTGELFF.

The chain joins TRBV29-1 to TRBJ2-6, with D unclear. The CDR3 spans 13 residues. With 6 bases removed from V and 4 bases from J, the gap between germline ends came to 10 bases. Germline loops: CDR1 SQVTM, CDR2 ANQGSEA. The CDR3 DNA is TGCAGCGTACGACGGGTCGGGGCCAACGTCCTGACTTTC. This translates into CSVRRVGANVLTF.

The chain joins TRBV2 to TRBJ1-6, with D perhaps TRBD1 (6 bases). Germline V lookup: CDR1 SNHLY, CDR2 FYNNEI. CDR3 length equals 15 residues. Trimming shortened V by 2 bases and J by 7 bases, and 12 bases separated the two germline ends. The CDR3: CASSEISGANSPLHF. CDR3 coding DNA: TGTGCCAGCAGTGAAATTTCAGGGGCCAATTCACCCCTCCACTTT.

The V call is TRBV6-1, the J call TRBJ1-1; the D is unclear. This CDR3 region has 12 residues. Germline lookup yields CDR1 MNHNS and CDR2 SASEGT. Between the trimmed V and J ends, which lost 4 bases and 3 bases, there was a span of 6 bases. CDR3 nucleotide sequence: TGTGCCAGCAGTGTTGAGGACACTGAAGCTTTCTTT. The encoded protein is CASSVEDTEAFF.

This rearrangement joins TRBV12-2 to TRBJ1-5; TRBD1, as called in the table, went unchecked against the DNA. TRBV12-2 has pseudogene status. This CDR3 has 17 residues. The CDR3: CASRLAPGHPRNQPQHF. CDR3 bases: TGTGCAAGTCGCTTAGCCCCGGGACACCCGCGGAATCAGCCCCAGCATTTT.

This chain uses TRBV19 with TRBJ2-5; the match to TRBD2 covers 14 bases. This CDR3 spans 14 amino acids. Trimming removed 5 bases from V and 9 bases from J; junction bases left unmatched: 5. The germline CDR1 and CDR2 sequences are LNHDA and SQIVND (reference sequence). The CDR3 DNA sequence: TGTGCCAGTAGTGTAGGACTAGCGGGGGGTCCCCAGTACTTC. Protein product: CASSVGLAGGPQYF.

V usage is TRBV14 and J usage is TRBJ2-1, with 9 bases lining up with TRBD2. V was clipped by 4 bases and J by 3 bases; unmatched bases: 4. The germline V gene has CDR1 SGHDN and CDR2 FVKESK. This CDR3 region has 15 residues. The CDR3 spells CASSLLAGHYNEQFF. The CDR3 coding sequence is TGTGCCAGCAGCCTACTAGCGGGCCACTACAATGAGCAGTTCTTC.

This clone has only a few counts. CDR3 in amino acids: CASSADQGTMNTEAFF. The CDR3 coding sequence is TGTGCCAGCAGCGCTGATCAGGGGACCATGAACACTGAAGCTTTCTTT. The chain recombines TRBV5-6 with TRBJ1-1; D perhaps matches TRBD1 (6 bases). The CDR3 consists of 16 residues. V was shortened by 4 bases and J by 0 bases, with 16 bases between the two germline ends. CDR1 and CDR2 from the germline V gene are SGHDT and YYEEEE. Combining the CDR3 with reference TRBV5-6 and TRBJ1-1 gives the whole variable domain DAGVTQSPTHLIKTRGQQVTLRCSPKSGHDTVSWYQQALGQGPQFIFQYYEEEERQRGNFPDRFSGHQFPNYSSELNVNALLLGDSALYLCASSADQGTMNTEAFFGQGTRLTVV.

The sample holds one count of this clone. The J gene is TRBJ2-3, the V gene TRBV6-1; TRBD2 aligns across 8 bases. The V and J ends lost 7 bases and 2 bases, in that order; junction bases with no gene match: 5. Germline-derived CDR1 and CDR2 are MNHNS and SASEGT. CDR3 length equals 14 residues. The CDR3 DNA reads TGTGCCAGCAAGAGCGGGGGACCCACAGATACGCAGTATTTT. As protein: CASKSGGPTDTQYF.

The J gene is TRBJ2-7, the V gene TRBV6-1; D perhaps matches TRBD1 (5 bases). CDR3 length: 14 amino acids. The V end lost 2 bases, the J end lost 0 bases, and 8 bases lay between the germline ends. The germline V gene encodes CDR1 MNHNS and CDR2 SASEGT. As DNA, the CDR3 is TGTGCCAGCAGTGAATTGCAGGGCTCCTACGAGCAGTACGTC. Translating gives CASSELQGSYEQYV.

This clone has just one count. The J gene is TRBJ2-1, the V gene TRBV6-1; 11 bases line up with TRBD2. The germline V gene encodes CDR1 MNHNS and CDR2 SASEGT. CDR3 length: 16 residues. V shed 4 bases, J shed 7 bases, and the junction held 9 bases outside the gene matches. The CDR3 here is CASSGRSSGGANEQFF. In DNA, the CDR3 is TGTGCCAGCAGTGGGCGGAGTAGCGGGGGGGCGAATGAGCAGTTCTTC.

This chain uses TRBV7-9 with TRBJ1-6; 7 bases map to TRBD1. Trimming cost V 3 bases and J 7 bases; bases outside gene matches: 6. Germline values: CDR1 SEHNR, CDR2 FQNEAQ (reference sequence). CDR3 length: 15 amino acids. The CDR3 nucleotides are TGTGCCAGCAGCTTTACCGGGACAGAAAATTCACCCCTCCACTTT. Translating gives CASSFTGTENSPLHF.

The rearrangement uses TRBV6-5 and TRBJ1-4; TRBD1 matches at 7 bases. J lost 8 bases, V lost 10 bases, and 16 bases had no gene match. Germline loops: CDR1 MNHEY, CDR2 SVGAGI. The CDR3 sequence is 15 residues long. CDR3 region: CATRGTVLGQEKLFF. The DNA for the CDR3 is TGTGCCACCAGGGGGACAGTCCTTGGCCAGGAAAAACTGTTTTTT.

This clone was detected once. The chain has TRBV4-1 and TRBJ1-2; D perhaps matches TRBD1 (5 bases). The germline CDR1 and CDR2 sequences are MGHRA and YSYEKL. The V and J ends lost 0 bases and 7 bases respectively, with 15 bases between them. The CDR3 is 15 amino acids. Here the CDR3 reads CASSQDTGGDSGYTF. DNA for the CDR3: TGCGCCAGCAGCCAAGATACGGGGGGGGATTCTGGCTACACCTTC.

In DNA form, the CDR3 reads TGTGCCAGCAGCGCCGAAACGGGACTAGCGGGGGGATGTGAGCAGTTCTTC. Translated: CASSAETGLAGGCEQFF. This rearrangement joins TRBV9 to TRBJ2-1; 15 bases are shared with TRBD2. V shed 3 bases, J shed 9 bases, and the junction held 10 bases outside the gene matches. The CDR3 consists of 17 residues. Germline assignment: CDR1 SGDLS and CDR2 YYNGEE.

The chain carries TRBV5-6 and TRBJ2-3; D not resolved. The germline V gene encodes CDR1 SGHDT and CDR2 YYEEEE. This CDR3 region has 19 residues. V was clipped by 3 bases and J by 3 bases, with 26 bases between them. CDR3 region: CASSSLSSQTLKATDTQYF. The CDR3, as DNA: TGTGCCAGCAGCTCCCTTAGTTCCCAAACCCTTAAAGCTACAGATACGCAGTATTTT.

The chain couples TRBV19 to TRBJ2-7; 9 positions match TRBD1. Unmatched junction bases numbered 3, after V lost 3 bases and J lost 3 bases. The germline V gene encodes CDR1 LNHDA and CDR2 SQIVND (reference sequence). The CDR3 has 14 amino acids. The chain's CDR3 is CASSITGGGYEQYF. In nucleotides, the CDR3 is TGTGCCAGTAGTATCACAGGGGGCGGCTACGAGCAGTACTTC. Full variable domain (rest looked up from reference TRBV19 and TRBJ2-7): DGGITQSPKYLFRKEGQNVTLSCEQNLNHDAMYWYRQDPGQGLRLIYYSQIVNDFQKGDIAEGYSVSREKKESFPLTVTSAQKNPTAFYLCASSITGGGYEQYFGPGTRLTVT.

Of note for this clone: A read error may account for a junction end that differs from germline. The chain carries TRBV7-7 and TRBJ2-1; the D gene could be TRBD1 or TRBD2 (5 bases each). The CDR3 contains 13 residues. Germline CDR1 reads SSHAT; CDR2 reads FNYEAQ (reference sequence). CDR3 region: CASSLEGINEQFF. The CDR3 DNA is TGTGCTAGCAGCTTAGAGGGGATCAATGAGCAGTTCTTC.